The 8 T cell receptor beta chains in this list originate from one sample, sequenced in a study of EBV T-cell therapy then PD-1 blockade in nasopharyngeal carcinoma. The treatment: AdE1-LMPpoly-expanded autologous EBV-specific T-cell therapy followed by anti-PD-1 nivolumab. The repertoire was sequenced with immunoSEQ multiplex PCR; TCRdb's copy has only in-frame clones and lacks some. The table includes 14,000 or so clones, 80% to 85% detected once. Their target antigens are unknown. The material sequenced was CD8+ T cells from blood, taken at roughly day 110 from a patient whose treatment included autologous EBV-specific T cells and nivolumab. Every receptor here comes from a middle-aged man with nasopharyngeal carcinoma.

The gene calls are TRBV12-3 or TRBV12-4 and TRBJ1-2, with TRBD1 as a possible D gene (6 bases). The CDR3 totals 13 residues. V lost 5 bases to trimming and J lost 3 bases, with 10 bases between them. The CDR3 DNA reads TGTGCCAGCAGTCGTAACAGGGACTATGGCTACACCTTC. It codes for CASSRNRDYGYTF.

This clone was observed a few times. V gene TRBV4-2 combines with J gene TRBJ2-6; weak D call: TRBD1 (6 bases). The germline CDR1 and CDR2 sequences are LGHNA and YNFKEQ. The length of the CDR3 is 16 residues. The germline V and J ends were trimmed by 3 bases and 2 bases, with 11 bases remaining between them. CDR3 loop: CASSHESGAGANVLTF. CDR3 nucleotides: TGTGCCAGCAGCCATGAATCAGGGGCTGGGGCCAACGTCCTGACTTTC.

This rearrangement joins TRBV6-7 to TRBJ1-1, with D tentatively TRBD1 (5 bases). TRBV6-7 is assigned to the ORF class and has an uncertain function. Trimming cost V 2 bases and J 4 bases, with 17 bases left between them. The CDR3 sequence is 16 residues long. The CDR3 loop reads CASSYPRVTGGTEAFF. CDR3 DNA: TGTGCCAGCAGTTACCCACGGGTCACGGGGGGCACTGAAGCTTTCTTT.

The J gene is TRBJ1-1, the V gene TRBV13; D uncertain. From germline, CDR1 is PRHDT and CDR2 FYEKMQ (reference sequence). The CDR3 covers 13 residues. Trimming left V 0 bases short and J 2 bases short, with 4 bases between. The CDR3 loop is CASSLGLNTEAFF. The CDR3, as DNA: TGTGCCAGCAGCTTAGGGCTTAACACTGAAGCTTTCTTT.

The chain has TRBV10-3 and TRBJ2-3; 9 bases are shared with TRBD1. Germline-derived CDR1 and CDR2 are ENHRY and SYGVKD. The trim removed 2 bases at V and 5 bases at J, leaving 14 bases unmatched. This CDR3 spans 18 amino acids. The CDR3 bases are TGTGCCATCAGTGAGGCCGACGTACAGGGGGCGGAGGGAGATACGCAGTATTTT. It encodes CAISEADVQGAEGDTQYF.

The J gene is TRBJ1-1, the V gene TRBV6-6; TRBD1 might be the D (5 bases). The CDR3 extends over 14 amino acids. The V and J ends lost 6 bases and 0 bases respectively, with 11 bases between them. CDR1 and CDR2 (germline): MNHNY, SVGAGI (reference sequence). The CDR3 sequence: CASSSTEMNTEAFF. The CDR3 DNA sequence: TGTGCCAGCAGCTCGACAGAAATGAACACTGAAGCTTTCTTT.

The chain has TRBV19 and TRBJ2-7; either TRBD1 or TRBD2 may supply D (6 bases each). Trimming stripped 7 bases from V and 4 bases from J, with 17 bases between. This CDR3 comprises 14 residues. Looked up from germline, CDR1 is LNHDA and CDR2 is SQIVND (reference sequence). The CDR3 nucleotides are TGTGCCAGTACCCCCGGGGGCAGGCTGTACGAGCAGTACTTC. Translation gives CASTPGGRLYEQYF.

The chain combines TRBV27 with TRBJ2-2; the match to TRBD2 covers 9 bases. Germline V gene data show CDR1 as MNHEY and CDR2 as SMNVEV (reference sequence). V was clipped by 7 bases and J by 0 bases; unmatched bases: 9. CDR3 length: 17 amino acids. The CDR3 loop reads CASMLWSGGTNTGELFF. The CDR3 DNA is TGTGCCAGCATGCTCTGGAGCGGGGGGACGAACACCGGGGAGCTGTTTTTT.